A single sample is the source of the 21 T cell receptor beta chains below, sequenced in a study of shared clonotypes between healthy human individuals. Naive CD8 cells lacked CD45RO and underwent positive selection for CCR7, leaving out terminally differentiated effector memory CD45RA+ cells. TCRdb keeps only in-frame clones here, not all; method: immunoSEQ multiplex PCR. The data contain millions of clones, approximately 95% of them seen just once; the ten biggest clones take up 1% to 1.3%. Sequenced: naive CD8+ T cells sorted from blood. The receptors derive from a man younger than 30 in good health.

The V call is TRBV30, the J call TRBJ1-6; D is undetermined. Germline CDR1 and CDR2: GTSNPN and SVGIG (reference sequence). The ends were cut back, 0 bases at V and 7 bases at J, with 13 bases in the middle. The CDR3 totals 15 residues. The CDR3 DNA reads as TGTGCCTGGAGTGTGGACGGCGGTATCAATTCACCCCTCCACTTT. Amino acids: CAWSVDGGINSPLHF.

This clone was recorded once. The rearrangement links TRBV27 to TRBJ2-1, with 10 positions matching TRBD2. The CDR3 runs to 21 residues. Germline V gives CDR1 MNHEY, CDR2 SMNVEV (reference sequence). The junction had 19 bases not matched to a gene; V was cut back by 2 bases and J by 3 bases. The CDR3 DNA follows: TGTGCCAGCAGTTTAGGAGTTACTATTCGTCCCGGGACTAGCGTCTACAATGAGCAGTTCTTC. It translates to CASSLGVTIRPGTSVYNEQFF.

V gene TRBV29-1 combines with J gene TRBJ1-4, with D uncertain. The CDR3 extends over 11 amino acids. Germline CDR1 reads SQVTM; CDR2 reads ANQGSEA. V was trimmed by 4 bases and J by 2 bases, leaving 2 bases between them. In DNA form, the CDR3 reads TGCAGCGTTGCCACTAATGAAAAACTGTTTTTT. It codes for CSVATNEKLFF.

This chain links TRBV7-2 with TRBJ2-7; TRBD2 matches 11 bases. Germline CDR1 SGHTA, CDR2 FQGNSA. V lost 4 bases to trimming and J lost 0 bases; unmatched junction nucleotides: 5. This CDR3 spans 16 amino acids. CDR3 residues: CASSSELAGASYEQYF. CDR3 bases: TGTGCCAGCAGCTCCGAACTAGCGGGAGCCTCCTACGAGCAGTACTTC.

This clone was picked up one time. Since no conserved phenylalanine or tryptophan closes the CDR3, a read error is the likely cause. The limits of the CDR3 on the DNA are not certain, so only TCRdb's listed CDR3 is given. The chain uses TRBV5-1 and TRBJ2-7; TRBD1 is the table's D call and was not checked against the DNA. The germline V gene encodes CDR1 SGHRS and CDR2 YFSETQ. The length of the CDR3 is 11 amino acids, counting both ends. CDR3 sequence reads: CASSYEPDRGD.

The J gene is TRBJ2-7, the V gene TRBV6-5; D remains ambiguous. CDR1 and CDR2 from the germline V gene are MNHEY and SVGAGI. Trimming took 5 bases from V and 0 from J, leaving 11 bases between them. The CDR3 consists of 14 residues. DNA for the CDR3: TGTGCCAGCAGTAGCAGTTCCAGCTCCTACGAGCAGTACTTC. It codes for CASSSSSSSYEQYF.

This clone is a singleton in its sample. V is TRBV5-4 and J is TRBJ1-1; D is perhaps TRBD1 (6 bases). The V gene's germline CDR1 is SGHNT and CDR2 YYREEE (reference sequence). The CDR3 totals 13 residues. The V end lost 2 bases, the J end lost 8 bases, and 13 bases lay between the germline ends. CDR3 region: CASSLDRIPEAFF. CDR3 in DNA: TGTGCCAGCAGCTTAGACAGGATCCCCGAAGCTTTCTTT.

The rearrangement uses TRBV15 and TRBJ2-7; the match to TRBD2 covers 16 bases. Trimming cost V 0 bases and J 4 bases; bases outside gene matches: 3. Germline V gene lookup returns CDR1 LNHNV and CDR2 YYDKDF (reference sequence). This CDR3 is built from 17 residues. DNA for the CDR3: TGTGCCACCAGCAGAGATTGGGGACTAGCGGGAGGGTACGAGCAGTACTTC. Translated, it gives CATSRDWGLAGGYEQYF. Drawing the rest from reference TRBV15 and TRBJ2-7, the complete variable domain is DAMVIQNPRYQVTQFGKPVTLSCSQTLNHNVMYWYQQKSSQAPKLLFHYYDKDFNNEADTPDNFQSRRPNTSFCFLDIRSPGLGDTAMYLCATSRDWGLAGGYEQYFGPGTRLTVT.

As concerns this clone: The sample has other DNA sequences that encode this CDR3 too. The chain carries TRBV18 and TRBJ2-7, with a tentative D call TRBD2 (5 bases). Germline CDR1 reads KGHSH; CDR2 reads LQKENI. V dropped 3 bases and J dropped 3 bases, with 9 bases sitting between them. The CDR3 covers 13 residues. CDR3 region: CASSPLGGYEQYF. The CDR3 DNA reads TGTGCCAGCTCACCCCTAGGAGGCTACGAGCAGTACTTC.

This chain's CDR3 is CASSVATGRGTEAFF. Here the CDR3 DNA reads TGTGCCAGCAGCGTAGCGACAGGGCGAGGCACTGAAGCTTTCTTT. The V call is TRBV9, the J call TRBJ1-1; 7 bases are a match to TRBD1. The CDR3 sequence is 15 residues long. The trim removed 0 bases at V and 4 bases at J, leaving 6 bases unmatched. Germline CDR1 SGDLS, CDR2 YYNGEE.

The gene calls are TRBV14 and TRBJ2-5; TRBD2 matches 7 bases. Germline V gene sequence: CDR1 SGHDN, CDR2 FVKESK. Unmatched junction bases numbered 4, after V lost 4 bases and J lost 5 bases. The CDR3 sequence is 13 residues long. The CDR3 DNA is TGTGCCAGCAGCCTCACTAGCGTGGAGACCCAGTACTTC. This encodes CASSLTSVETQYF.

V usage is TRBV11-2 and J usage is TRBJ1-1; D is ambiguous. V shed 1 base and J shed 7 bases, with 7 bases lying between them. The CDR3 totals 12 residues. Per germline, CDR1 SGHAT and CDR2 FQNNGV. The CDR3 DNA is TGTGCCAGCAGCTTAGGTCAGCTTGAAGCTTTCTTT. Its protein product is CASSLGQLEAFF.

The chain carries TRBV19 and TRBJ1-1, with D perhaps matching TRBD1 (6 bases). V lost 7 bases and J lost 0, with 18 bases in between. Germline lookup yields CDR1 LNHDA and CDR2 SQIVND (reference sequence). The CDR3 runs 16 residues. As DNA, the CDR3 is TGTGCCAGTAACCTGCTAAGTGGGGGGCTGAACACTGAAGCTTTCTTT. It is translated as CASNLLSGGLNTEAFF.

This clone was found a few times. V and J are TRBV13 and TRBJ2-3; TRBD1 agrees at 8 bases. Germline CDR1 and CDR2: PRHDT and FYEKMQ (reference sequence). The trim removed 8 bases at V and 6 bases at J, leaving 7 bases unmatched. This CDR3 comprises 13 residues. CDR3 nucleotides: TGTGCCAGCGCGAAACAGGGGGTTGATACGCAGTATTTT. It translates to CASAKQGVDTQYF.

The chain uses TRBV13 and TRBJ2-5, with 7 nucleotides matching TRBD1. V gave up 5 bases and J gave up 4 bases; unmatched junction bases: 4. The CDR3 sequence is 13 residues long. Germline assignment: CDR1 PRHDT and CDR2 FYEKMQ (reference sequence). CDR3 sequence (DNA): TGTGCCAGCAGCGAGGGGGCGGGAGAGACCCAGTACTTC. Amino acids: CASSEGAGETQYF.

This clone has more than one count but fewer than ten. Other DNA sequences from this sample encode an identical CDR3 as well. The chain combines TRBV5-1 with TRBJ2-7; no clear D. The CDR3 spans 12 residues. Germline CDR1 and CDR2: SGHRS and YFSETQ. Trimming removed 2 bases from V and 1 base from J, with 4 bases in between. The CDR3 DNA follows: TGCGCCAGCAGCTTTGGGTCCTACGAGCAGTACTTC. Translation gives CASSFGSYEQYF.

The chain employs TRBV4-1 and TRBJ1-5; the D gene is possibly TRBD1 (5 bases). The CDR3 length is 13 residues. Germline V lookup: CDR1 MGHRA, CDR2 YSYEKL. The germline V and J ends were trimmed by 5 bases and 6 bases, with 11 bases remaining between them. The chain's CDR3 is CASSIPGSQPQHF. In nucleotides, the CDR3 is TGCGCCAGCAGCATACCAGGGAGTCAGCCCCAGCATTTT.

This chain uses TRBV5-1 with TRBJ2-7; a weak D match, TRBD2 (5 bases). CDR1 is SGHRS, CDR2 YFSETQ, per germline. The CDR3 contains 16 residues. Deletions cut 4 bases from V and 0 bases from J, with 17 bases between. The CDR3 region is CASSGPASPGSYEQYF. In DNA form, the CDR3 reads TGCGCCAGCAGCGGGCCCGCTAGCCCTGGCTCCTACGAGCAGTACTTC.

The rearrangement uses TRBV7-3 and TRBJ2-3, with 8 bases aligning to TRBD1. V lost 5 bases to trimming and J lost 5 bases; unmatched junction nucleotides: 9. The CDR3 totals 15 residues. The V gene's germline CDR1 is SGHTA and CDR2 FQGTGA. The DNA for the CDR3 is TGTGCCAGCAGCCCAATCGCCAGGGGGCTAGATACGCAGTATTTT. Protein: CASSPIARGLDTQYF.

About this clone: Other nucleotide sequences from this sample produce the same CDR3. The CDR3 nucleotides read TGTGCCAGTAGTATAGGAGGGGATATTCAGTACTTC. It codes for CASSIGGDIQYF. The chain combines TRBV19 with TRBJ2-4, with D possibly being TRBD1 or TRBD2 (5 bases each). Germline V gene lookup returns CDR1 LNHDA and CDR2 SQIVND (reference sequence). The CDR3 covers 12 residues. With 1 base removed from V and 10 bases from J, the gap between germline ends came to 8 bases.

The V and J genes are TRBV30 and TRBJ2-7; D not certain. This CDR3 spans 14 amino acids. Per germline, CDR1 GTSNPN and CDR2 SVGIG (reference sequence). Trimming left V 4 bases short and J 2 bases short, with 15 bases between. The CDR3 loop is CAWNGAGIAYEQYF. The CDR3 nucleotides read TGTGCCTGGAACGGTGCTGGGATCGCCTACGAGCAGTACTTC.